Listed below are T cell receptor beta chains from one sample, sequenced in a study of blood T cell repertoires in COVID-19. Only in-frame clones appear in the TCRdb table, and some are missing; sequencing was by immunoSEQ multiplex PCR. The sample yields around 100,000 clones, approximately 90% seen once. Material: peripheral blood. These receptors were taken from a woman aged 80 or over with acute or convalescent COVID-19. The CDR3 runs from the conserved cysteine through the conserved F or W. Fields, in order: clone size, D gene, V gene, J gene, CDR3 protein, CDR3 DNA. The D gene is left open where the match is weak. Expanded clones are given a class, and other clones once, few, many or no size at all.

-	TRBD1	TRBV2	TRBJ1-6	CATSDRATSPLHF	TGTGCCACATCGGACAGGGCCACTTCACCCCTCCACTTT
-	-	TRBV4-3	TRBJ1-5	CASSRTTGDNQPQHF	TGCGCCAGCAGCCGGACGACAGGAGATAATCAGCCCCAGCATTTT
-	-	TRBV7-2	TRBJ1-5	CASSSAVQGFRNNQPQHF	TGTGCCAGCAGCTCAGCCGTGCAGGGTTTTCGGAACAATCAGCCCCAGCATTTT
-	TRBD1	TRBV2	TRBJ1-1	CARYGIGQGSLNTEAFF	TGTGCCCGATACGGTATCGGACAGGGAAGCCTGAACACTGAAGCTTTCTTT
-	-	TRBV28	TRBJ1-3	CASSSSTTGGARGNTIYF	TGTGCCAGCAGTTCCTCCACCACGGGGGGGGCGCGTGGAAACACCATATATTTT
few	-	TRBV5-6	TRBJ1-2	CASSSRQYGYTF	TGTGCCAGCAGCTCTAGACAGTATGGCTACACCTTC
-	-	TRBV6-5	TRBJ1-5	CASSYPGQNSNQPQHF	TGTGCCAGCAGTTACCCCGGACAGAATAGCAATCAGCCCCAGCATTTT
-	TRBD2	TRBV7-8	TRBJ2-2	CASSTTAGGGINTGELFF	TGTGCCAGCAGCACAACGGCCGGCGGGGGGATCAACACCGGGGAGCTGTTTTTT
once	-	TRBV7-6	TRBJ2-3	CASSPRSASTDTQYF	TGTGCCAGCAGCCCTAGGTCAGCCAGCACAGATACGCAGTATTTT
-	-	TRBV5-1	TRBJ1-2	CASSPTPSGDGYTF	TGCGCCAGCAGCCCGACCCCCTCAGGTGACGGCTACACCTTC
-	-	TRBV6-5	TRBJ2-1	CASRARRTSWGEQFF	TGTGCCAGCAGAGCTAGACGGACTTCTTGGGGTGAGCAGTTCTTC
-	-	TRBV30	TRBJ1-2	CAWRRGKDYGYTF	TGTGCCTGGAGAAGGGGGAAGGACTATGGCTACACCTTC
-	-	TRBV7-2	TRBJ2-7	CASSLEGVWEQYF	TGTGCCAGCAGCTTAGAGGGGGTTTGGGAGCAGTACTTC
-	TRBD2	TRBV7-2	TRBJ2-1	CASSYTSGGEYEQFF	TGTGCCAGCAGCTATACTAGCGGGGGGGAGTATGAGCAGTTCTTC
-	TRBD1	TRBV7-8	TRBJ1-6	CASSFETGDSPLHF	TGTGCCAGCAGCTTTGAGACAGGGGATTCACCCCTCCACTTT
-	-	TRBV18	TRBJ1-5	CASSPGRGGQPQHF	TGTGCCAGCTCACCAGGGAGGGGAGGACAGCCCCAGCATTTT
-	TRBD1	TRBV4-1	TRBJ2-3	CASSHRTGPSTDTQYF	TGCGCCAGCAGCCACCGGACAGGTCCTAGCACAGATACGCAGTATTTT
-	-	TRBV11-3	TRBJ1-4	CASSPQGEKLFF	TGTGCCAGCAGCCCCCAGGGCGAAAAACTGTTTTTT
once	TRBD2	TRBV18	TRBJ2-3	CASLAGLAGTDTQYF	TGTGCCAGCTTGGCGGGACTAGCGGGCACAGATACGCAGTATTTT